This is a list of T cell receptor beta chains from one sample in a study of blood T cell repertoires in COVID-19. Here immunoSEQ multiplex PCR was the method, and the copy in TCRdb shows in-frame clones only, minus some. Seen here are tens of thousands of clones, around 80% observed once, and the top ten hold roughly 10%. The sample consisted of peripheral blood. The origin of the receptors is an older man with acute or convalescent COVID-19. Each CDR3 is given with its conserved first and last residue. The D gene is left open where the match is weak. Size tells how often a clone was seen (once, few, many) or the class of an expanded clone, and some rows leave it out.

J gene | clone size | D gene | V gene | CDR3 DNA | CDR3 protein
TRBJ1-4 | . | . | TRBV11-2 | TGTGCCAGCAGCCGGGAACAGAATGAAAAACTGTTTTTT | CASSREQNEKLFF
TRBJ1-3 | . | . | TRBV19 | TGTGCCAGTAGTATTTATGGAGCGGGGGGCTCTGGAAACACCATATATTTT | CASSIYGAGGSGNTIYF
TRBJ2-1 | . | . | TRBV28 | TGTGCCAGCAGTTCTGGACAGTTGAGTAATGAGCAGTTCTTC | CASSSGQLSNEQFF
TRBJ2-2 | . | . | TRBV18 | TGTGCCAGCTCACTCCCAACAGTGCAAGCCGGGGAGCTGTTTTTT | CASSLPTVQAGELFF
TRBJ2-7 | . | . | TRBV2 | TGTGCCAGCAGTGAAGAGGGGGTGTACGAGCAGTACTTC | CASSEEGVYEQYF
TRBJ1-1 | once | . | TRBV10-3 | TGTGCCATCACCCCGGGGGGGGTCGGCACTGAAGCTTTCTTT | CAITPGGVGTEAFF
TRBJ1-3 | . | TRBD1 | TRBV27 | TGTGCCAGCAAAAAGGGGGCATCGGGAAACACCATATATTTT | CASKKGASGNTIYF
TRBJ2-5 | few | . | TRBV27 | TGTGCCAGCAGTCCGGGGGGCGGTGAATTGAGGGAGACCCAGTACTTC | CASSPGGGELRETQYF
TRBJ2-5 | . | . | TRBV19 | TGTGCCAGTAGTAAGGGACTTAGGTACCAAGAGACCCAGTACTTC | CASSKGLRYQETQYF
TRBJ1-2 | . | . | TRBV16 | TGTGCCAGCAGCCAGCAGGGTAACGGCTACACCTTC | CASSQQGNGYTF
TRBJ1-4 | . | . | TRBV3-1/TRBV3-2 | TGTGCCAGCAGCCAAGAGTTTGGGGCCCGTAATGAAAAACTGTTTTTT | CASSQEFGARNEKLFF
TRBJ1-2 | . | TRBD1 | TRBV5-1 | TGCGCCAGCAGCTTAGGAGGACAGGGAGGCTATGGCTACACCTTC | CASSLGGQGGYGYTF
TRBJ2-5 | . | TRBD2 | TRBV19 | TGTGCCAGTAGTATAGGGGCTAGCGGGCGCCAAGAGACCCAGTACTTC | CASSIGASGRQETQYF
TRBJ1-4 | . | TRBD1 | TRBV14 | TGTGCCAGCAGCCCCGACAGGGTGAAACTGTTTTTT | CASSPDRVKLFF
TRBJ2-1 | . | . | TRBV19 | TGTGCCAGTAGTATCTTACAGTACAATGAGCAGTTCTTC | CASSILQYNEQFF
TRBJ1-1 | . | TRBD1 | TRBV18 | TGTGCCAGCTCGAGTTCGGGACAGGGGGCTGCTGAAGCTTTCTTT | CASSSSGQGAAEAFF
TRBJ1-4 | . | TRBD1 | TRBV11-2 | TGTGCCAGCAGCTTACAGGGGGCAGATAATGAAAAACTGTTTTTT | CASSLQGADNEKLFF
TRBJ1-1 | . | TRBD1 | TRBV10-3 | TGTGCCATCAGTGGATGGGACAGGGACAACACTGAAGCTTTCTTT | CAISGWDRDNTEAFF
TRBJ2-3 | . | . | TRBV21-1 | TGTGCCAGCAGCAACGGGACAGGAGTACCTAGCACAGATACGCAGTATTTT | CASSNGTGVPSTDTQYF
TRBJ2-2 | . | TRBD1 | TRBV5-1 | TGCGCCAGCAGCACTGGGACAGAGGGCGGGGAGCTGTTTTTT | CASSTGTEGGELFF
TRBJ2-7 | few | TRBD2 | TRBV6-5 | TGTGCCAGCAGTTCCCCTGAGGCGGGGGATCGCAACGAGCAGTACTTC | CASSSPEAGDRNEQYF
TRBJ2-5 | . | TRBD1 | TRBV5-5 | TGTGCCAGCAGCCTTGGGACAGGTATCCAAGAGACCCAGTACTTC | CASSLGTGIQETQYF
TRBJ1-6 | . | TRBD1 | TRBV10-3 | TGTGCCGCCAGCCAGACAGGGAACGATTCACCCCTCCACTTT | CAASQTGNDSPLHF
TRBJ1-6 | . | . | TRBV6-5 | TGTGCCAGCAGTTACGGGGGGAGGAATTCACCCCTCCACTTT | CASSYGGRNSPLHF
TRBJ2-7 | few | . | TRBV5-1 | TGCGCCAGCAGTAAGGCCGGGACAAATTCCTACGAGCAGTACTTC | CASSKAGTNSYEQYF
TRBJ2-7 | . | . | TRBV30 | TGTGCCTGCTGCGGCCGTTCCCACGAGCAGTACTTC | CACCGRSHEQYF
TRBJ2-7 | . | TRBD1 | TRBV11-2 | TGTGCCAGCAGTTCACTCCGGGACAGGGGGTTCTACGAGCAGTACTTC | CASSSLRDRGFYEQYF
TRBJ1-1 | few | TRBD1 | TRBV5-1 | TGCGCCAGCAGCCCCCTGGACAGGGGCCCGAACACTGAAGCTTTCTTT | CASSPLDRGPNTEAFF
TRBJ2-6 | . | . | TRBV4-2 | TGTGCCAGCAGCCAAGATAGGATAGGGGACTCTGGGGCCAACGTCCTGACTTTC | CASSQDRIGDSGANVLTF
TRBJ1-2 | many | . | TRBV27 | TGTGCCAGCAGTTTAAACCGACAGGCGCGCTATGGCTACACCTTC | CASSLNRQARYGYTF
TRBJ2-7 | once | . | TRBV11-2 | TGTGCCAGCAGCTCACTCAGGGACGAGCAGTACTTC | CASSSLRDEQYF
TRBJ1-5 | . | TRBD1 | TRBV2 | TGTGCCAGCACCGAGGACAGGGGTAGACAGCCCCAGCATTTT | CASTEDRGRQPQHF
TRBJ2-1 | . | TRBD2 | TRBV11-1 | TGTGCCAGCAGCTCCGGGACTAGCGGCATTAATGAGCAGTTCTTC | CASSSGTSGINEQFF